This T cell receptor (beta chain) originates from a study of spatial heterogeneity in lung cancer. Study-wide results and limits: Tumor mutation counts were tracked by expanded intratumoral alpha and beta TCR counts.

V shed 1 base and J shed 5 bases, with 15 bases lying between them. The CDR3 contains 16 residues. Germline CDR1 and CDR2: SGHRS and YFSETQ. As for time point: sample taken at primary tumor resection. TCRdb fed the 5' RACE reads into MiXCR, producing one record per CDR3 protein. This table has some 16,000 distinct CDR3 sequences, approximately 6.5% appearing once. By sample share, this clonotype is medium-sized. Its antigen is unidentified. Within a library made for alpha chains, this beta chain is off target, and its count is uninformative. This TCR derives from a female donor with early-stage non-small cell lung cancer. The specimen was lung tumor tissue, collected at surgery. This sequence joins TRBV5-1 and TRBJ1-4; D uncertain. CDR3 amino acids: CASSLRPPGLNEKLFF. Written as DNA, the CDR3 is TGCGCCAGCAGCTTGAGGCCCCCGGGCTTAAATGAAAAACTGTTTTTT.